This T cell receptor beta chain was sequenced during a study of cytomegalovirus exposure and HLA in healthy donors. Germline V lookup: CDR1 SQVTM, CDR2 ANQGSEA. V was trimmed by 6 bases and J by 3 bases, leaving 14 bases between them. There are 13 residues in the CDR3. This clone appeared a few times. What it binds is not known. The PCR used 60 Vbeta and 13 Jbeta primers. Measured with immunoSEQ multiplex PCR; TCRdb has only the in-frame clones, and not every one. The sample records 120,000 or so clones, over 75% being singletons. Study-level results: There were some V segments, including TRBV6-2 and TRBV6-3, excluded as indistinguishable. About 150 TCR beta chains were listed as cytomegalovirus-associated.

The genes are TRBV29-1 and TRBJ1-2, with D possibly matching TRBD1 (5 bases). The sequenced material came from PBMCs. The sequence derives from a man between 18 and 29 years old in good health and CMV-seropositive. DNA for the CDR3: TGCAGCGTGGGGCGGTTGCTCGACTATGGCTACACCTTC. It translates to CSVGRLLDYGYTF. Supplemented by reference TRBV29-1 and TRBJ1-2, the full variable domain reads SAVISQKPSRDICQRGTSLTIQCQVDSQVTMMFWYRQQPGQSLTLIATANQGSEATYESGFVIDKFPISRPNLTFSTLTVSNMSPEDSSIYLCSVGRLLDYGYTFGSGTRLTVV.